This T cell receptor beta chain derives from a study of blood T cell repertoires in COVID-19. V was pared by 3 bases and J by 1 base, with 11 bases of the junction left unmatched. CDR1 is LNHDA, CDR2 SQIVND, per germline (reference sequence). The CDR3 length is 17 residues. Generated by immunoSEQ multiplex PCR, the TCRdb table keeps only in-frame clones and is missing some. The repertoire holds about 100,000 clones, with about 91% as singletons. The sequencing input was peripheral blood. V gene TRBV19 combines with J gene TRBJ1-2; 7 bases are shared with TRBD1. The TCR sequence derives from a human donor in a cohort sampled during active COVID-19. The CDR3 region is CASSIGTENLLNYGYTF. For the CDR3, the DNA is TGTGCCAGTAGTATTGGGACAGAGAACCTACTTAACTATGGCTACACCTTC.